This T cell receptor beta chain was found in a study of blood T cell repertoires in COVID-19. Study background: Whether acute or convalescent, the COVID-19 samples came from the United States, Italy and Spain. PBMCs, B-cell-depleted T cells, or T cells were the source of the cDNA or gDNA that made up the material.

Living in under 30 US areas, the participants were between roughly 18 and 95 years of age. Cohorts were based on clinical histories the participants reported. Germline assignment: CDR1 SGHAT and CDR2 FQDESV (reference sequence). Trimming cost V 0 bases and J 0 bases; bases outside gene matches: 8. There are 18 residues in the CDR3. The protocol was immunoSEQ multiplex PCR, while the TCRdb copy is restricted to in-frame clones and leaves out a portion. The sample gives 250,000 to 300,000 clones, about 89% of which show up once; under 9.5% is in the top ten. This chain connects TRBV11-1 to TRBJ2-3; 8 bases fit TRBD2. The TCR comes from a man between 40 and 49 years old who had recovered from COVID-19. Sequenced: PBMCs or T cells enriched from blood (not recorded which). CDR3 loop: CASSLAGGGRTSTDTQYF. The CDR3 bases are TGTGCCAGCAGCTTAGCAGGCGGGGGGCGAACTAGCACAGATACGCAGTATTTT.